This T cell receptor beta chain was obtained from a study of control samples from healthy donors and cancer patients. Germline V gene data show CDR1 as MNHEY and CDR2 as SVGAGI. The CDR3 spans 15 residues. Unmatched junction bases numbered 7, after V lost 7 bases and J lost 7 bases. The protocol was immunoSEQ multiplex PCR, while the TCRdb copy is restricted to in-frame clones and leaves out a portion. The top ten hold approximately 3% of the sample, which has more than 120,000 clones, 75% to 95% seen once. The origin of this receptor is a man aged 25 to 40 in good health. The rearrangement uses TRBV6-5 and TRBJ1-6; TRBD1 matches 10 bases. The source material was blood. The CDR3 spells CASTRTGGVNSPLHF. CDR3 DNA sequence: TGTGCCAGCACTAGGACAGGGGGTGTAAATTCACCCCTCCACTTT.